This T cell receptor beta chain was recovered during a study of OX40 agonist ivuxolimab in advanced cancers. Turning to the study itself: A male proportion of 82.7% was recorded, with mean age approximately 57 years and range roughly 23 to 85. A history of anti-PD-1, anti-PD-L1 or anti-CTLA-4 therapy was acceptable, and 40% had some. Three patients, one with hepatocellular carcinoma and two with cutaneous melanoma, responded partially.

Whole-study findings and limits: Clonal expansion by week 6 occurred in CD4+ and CD8+ blood T cells (at 0.1 to 3.0 mg/kg).

Repertoires were generated with immunoSEQ multiplex PCR, while TCRdb's copy carries only in-frame clones and drops some. The sample holds around 16,000 clones, less than 90% seen once. The CDR3 extends over 16 amino acids. The V gene lost 5 bases and the J gene lost 6 bases, with 22 bases spanning the gap. Germline CDR1 and CDR2: LNHDA and SQIVND (reference sequence). As for this clone: What it binds is unknown.

The clonotype comes from an adult with an advanced solid tumor such as melanoma, head and neck, liver or kidney cancer. The sample was CD4+ or CD8+ T cells sorted from blood, taken in a trial of the OX40 agonist ivuxolimab. This chain links TRBV19 with TRBJ1-2, with unresolved D. The CDR3 protein is CASSPDGTNPFDGYTF. The CDR3 nucleotides are TGTGCCAGTAGTCCCGATGGAACAAACCCTTTTGATGGCTACACCTTC.